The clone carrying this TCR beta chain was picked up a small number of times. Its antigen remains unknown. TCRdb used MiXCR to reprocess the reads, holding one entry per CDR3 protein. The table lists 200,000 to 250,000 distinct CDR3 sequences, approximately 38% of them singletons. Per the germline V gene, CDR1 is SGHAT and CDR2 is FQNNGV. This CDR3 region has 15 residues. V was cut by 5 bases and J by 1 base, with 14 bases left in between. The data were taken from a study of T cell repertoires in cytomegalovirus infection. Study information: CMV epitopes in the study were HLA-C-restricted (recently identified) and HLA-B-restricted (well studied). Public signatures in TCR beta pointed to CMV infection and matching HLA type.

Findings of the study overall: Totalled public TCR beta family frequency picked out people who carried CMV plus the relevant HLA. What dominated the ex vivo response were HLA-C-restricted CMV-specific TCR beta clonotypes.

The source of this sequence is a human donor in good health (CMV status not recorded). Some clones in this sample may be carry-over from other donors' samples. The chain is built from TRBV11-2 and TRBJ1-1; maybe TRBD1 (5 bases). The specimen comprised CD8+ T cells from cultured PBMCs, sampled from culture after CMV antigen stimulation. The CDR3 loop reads CASSPGGSANTEAFF. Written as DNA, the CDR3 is TGTGCCAGCAGCCCTGGGGGATCGGCGAACACTGAAGCTTTCTTT.